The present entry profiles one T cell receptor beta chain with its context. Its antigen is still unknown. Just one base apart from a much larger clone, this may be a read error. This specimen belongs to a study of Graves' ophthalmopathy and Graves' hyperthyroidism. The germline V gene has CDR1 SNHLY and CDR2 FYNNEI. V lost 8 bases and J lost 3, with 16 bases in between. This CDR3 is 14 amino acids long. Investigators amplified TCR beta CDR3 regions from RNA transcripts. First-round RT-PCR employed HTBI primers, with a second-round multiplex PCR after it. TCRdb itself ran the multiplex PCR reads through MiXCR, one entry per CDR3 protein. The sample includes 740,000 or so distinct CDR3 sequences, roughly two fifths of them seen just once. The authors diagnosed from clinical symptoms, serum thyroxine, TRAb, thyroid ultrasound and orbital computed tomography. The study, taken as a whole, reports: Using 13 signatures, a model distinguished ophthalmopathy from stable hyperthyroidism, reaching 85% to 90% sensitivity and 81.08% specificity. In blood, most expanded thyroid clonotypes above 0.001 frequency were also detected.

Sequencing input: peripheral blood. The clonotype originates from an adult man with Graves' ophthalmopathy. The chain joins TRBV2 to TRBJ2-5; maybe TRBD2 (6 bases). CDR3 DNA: TGTGCCAGCTGCCGCGGGGACGCAAAAGAGACCCAGTACTTC. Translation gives CASCRGDAKETQYF.